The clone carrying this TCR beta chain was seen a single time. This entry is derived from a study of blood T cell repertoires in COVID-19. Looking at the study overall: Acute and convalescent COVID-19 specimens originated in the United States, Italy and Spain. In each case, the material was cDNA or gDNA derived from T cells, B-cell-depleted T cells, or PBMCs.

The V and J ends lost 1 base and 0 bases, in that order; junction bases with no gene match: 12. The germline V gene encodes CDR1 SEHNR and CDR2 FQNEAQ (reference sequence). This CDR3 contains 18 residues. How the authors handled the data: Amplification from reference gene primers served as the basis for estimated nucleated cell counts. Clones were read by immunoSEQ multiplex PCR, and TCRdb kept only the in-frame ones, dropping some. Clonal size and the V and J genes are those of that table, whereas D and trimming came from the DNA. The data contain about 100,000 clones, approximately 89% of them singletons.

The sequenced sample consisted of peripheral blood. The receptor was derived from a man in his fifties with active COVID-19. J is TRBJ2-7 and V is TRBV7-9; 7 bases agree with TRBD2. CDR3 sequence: CASSLGRGVGRSSYEQYV. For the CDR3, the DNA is TGTGCCAGCAGCTTAGGGCGGGGAGTCGGGAGGAGCTCCTACGAGCAGTACGTC.